The 20 T cell receptor beta chains below all came from one sample that was sequenced in a study of blood T cell repertoires in COVID-19. Clones were sequenced by immunoSEQ multiplex PCR, and TCRdb holds only the in-frame ones, with some missing. Of about 190,000 clones listed, roughly 83% are singletons. Sequencing was carried out using PBMCs or T cells enriched from blood (not recorded which). The receptor set was obtained from a woman in her thirties who had recovered from COVID-19.

This chain connects TRBV6-1 to TRBJ1-2; possibly TRBD1 for D (5 bases). This CDR3 is built from 14 residues. Trimming left V 3 bases short and J 3 bases short, with 11 bases between. CDR1 and CDR2 from the germline V gene are MNHNS and SASEGT. The CDR3 protein is CASSDRVPDYGYTF. The CDR3 coding sequence is TGTGCCAGCAGTGACAGGGTCCCGGACTATGGCTACACCTTC.

The chain joins TRBV19 to TRBJ1-1, with D maybe TRBD1 (6 bases). The CDR3 runs 14 residues. The ends were cut back, 10 bases at V and 0 bases at J, with 15 bases in the middle. Germline CDR1 and CDR2: LNHDA and SQIVND (reference sequence). This CDR3 is CAMLPGHMNTEAFF. As DNA, the CDR3 is TGTGCCATGCTCCCGGGACACATGAACACTGAAGCTTTCTTT.

The chain employs TRBV9 and TRBJ1-1; possibly TRBD1 for D (5 bases). The V end was cut by 4 bases, the J end by 1 base, with 8 bases between. Per the germline V gene, CDR1 is SGDLS and CDR2 is YYNGEE. The CDR3 totals 13 residues. The chain's CDR3 is CASSPQGNTEAFF. The CDR3 DNA sequence: TGTGCCAGCAGCCCCCAGGGGAACACTGAAGCTTTCTTT.

Many counts were recorded for this clone. The V gene is TRBV7-8, the J gene TRBJ2-2; TRBD2 matches at 8 bases. Trimming at V came to 1 base and at J to 5 bases, leaving 21 bases not matched to a gene. There are 21 residues in the CDR3. Germline values: CDR1 SGHVS, CDR2 FQNEAQ. In nucleotides, the CDR3 is TGTGCCAGCAGCTTAGGAATAGTGGCGGGAGCGGGGGTTGTTTCTACCGGGGAGCTGTTTTTT. Its protein is CASSLGIVAGAGVVSTGELFF.

The chain is built from TRBV27 and TRBJ1-1; 8 bases agree with TRBD1. This CDR3 has 15 residues. Germline V gene lookup returns CDR1 MNHEY and CDR2 SMNVEV (reference sequence). The V and J ends lost 2 bases and 5 bases, in that order; junction bases with no gene match: 7. The CDR3 region is CASSLTGQGSTEAFF. DNA of the CDR3: TGTGCCAGCAGTTTAACAGGACAGGGATCGACTGAAGCTTTCTTT.

This rearrangement joins TRBV15 to TRBJ1-4; D perhaps matches TRBD1 (5 bases). The CDR3 loop spans 16 amino acids. CDR1 is LNHNV, CDR2 YYDKDF, per germline (reference sequence). V gave up 3 bases and J gave up 7 bases, with 18 bases separating them. The CDR3 nucleotides are TGTGCCACCAGCAGGGAGGCGGGACGGGGGAGTGAAAAACTGTTTTTT. Translating it yields CATSREAGRGSEKLFF.

The V gene is TRBV5-3, the J gene TRBJ2-7, with 8 bases aligning to TRBD1. TRBV5-3 is treated as an ORF (open reading frame) with a function not yet certain. V was pared by 4 bases and J by 5 bases, with 8 bases of the junction left unmatched. The CDR3 totals 14 residues. The CDR3 reads CARSREGQGDEQYV. In nucleotides, the CDR3 is TGTGCCAGAAGCCGAGAAGGACAGGGTGACGAGCAGTACGTC.

J is TRBJ1-6 and V is TRBV28; TRBD1 matches at 8 bases. V lost 5 bases, J lost 7 bases, and 10 bases stayed unmatched. The CDR3 sequence is 16 residues long. CDR1 and CDR2 from the germline V gene are MDHEN and SYDVKM. The CDR3 here is CASSITERQGNSPLHF. The CDR3, as DNA: TGTGCCAGCAGTATCACCGAGCGACAGGGGAATTCACCCCTCCACTTT.

The chain is built from TRBV30 and TRBJ2-5; 16 nucleotides agree with TRBD2. Trimming at V came to 8 bases and at J to 4 bases, leaving 7 bases not matched to a gene. In germline, CDR1 is GTSNPN, CDR2 SVGIG (reference sequence). The CDR3 has 15 amino acids. CDR3 protein: CAAGLAGGGGETQYF. The DNA for the CDR3 is TGTGCCGCGGGACTAGCGGGAGGGGGGGGAGAGACCCAGTACTTC.

This clone has only a few counts. The J gene is TRBJ1-4, the V gene TRBV5-1, with D possibly being TRBD1 (5 bases). The CDR3 extends over 17 amino acids. With 2 bases removed from V and 0 bases from J, the gap between germline ends came to 14 bases. The germline V gene encodes CDR1 SGHRS and CDR2 YFSETQ. The CDR3 sequence is CASSFGQGVATNEKLFF. The CDR3 DNA sequence: TGCGCCAGCAGCTTTGGTCAGGGTGTTGCAACTAATGAAAAACTGTTTTTT.

This rearrangement joins TRBV27 to TRBJ1-4, with D possibly matching TRBD1 (6 bases). The V and J ends lost 6 bases and 4 bases respectively, with 18 bases between them. From germline, CDR1 is MNHEY and CDR2 SMNVEV (reference sequence). The CDR3 loop spans 16 amino acids. The chain's CDR3 is CASRAWGGRLNEKLFF. The CDR3 DNA reads TGTGCCAGCAGGGCCTGGGGGGGGCGGCTTAATGAAAAACTGTTTTTT.

The chain couples TRBV6-2 or TRBV6-3 to TRBJ2-3, with 9 bases that match TRBD1. The CDR3 has 16 amino acids. Germline CDR1 MNHEY, CDR2 SVGEGT. The V segment lost 6 bases and the J segment 3 bases; nucleotides outside the gene matches: 10. CDR3 sequence reads: CASSPRTGVGTDTQYF. As DNA, the CDR3 is TGTGCCAGCAGCCCTCGGACAGGGGTTGGGACAGATACGCAGTATTTT.

This clone appeared a single time. This CDR3 is CASSQTQNPPLHF. In DNA, the CDR3 is TGTGCCAGCAGCCAAACGCAGAACCCACCCCTCCACTTT. The J gene is TRBJ1-6, the V gene TRBV7-9; D unclear. The CDR3 extends over 13 amino acids. Per germline, CDR1 SEHNR and CDR2 FQNEAQ (reference sequence). V dropped 5 bases and J dropped 11 bases, with 13 bases sitting between them.

V gene TRBV3-1 (or the pseudogene TRBV3-2) combines with J gene TRBJ1-2, with D maybe TRBD1 (5 bases). The CDR3 runs 15 residues. With 1 base removed from V and 5 bases from J, the gap between germline ends came to 14 bases. Germline V lookup: CDR1 LGHDT, CDR2 YNNKEL (reference sequence). The CDR3: CASSQGGGGAYGYTF. DNA for the CDR3: TGTGCCAGCAGCCAAGGAGGCGGAGGGGCTTATGGCTACACCTTC.

This clone was recorded a few times. J is TRBJ2-7 and V is TRBV2; 7 nucleotides agree with TRBD1. Germline V gene sequence: CDR1 SNHLY, CDR2 FYNNEI. J gave up 2 bases and V 7 bases, and 14 bases lay outside the gene matches. This CDR3 has 16 residues. Here the CDR3 DNA reads TGTGCCAGCACTCTCCTAGGGGGCGTGAGGACCTACGAGCAGTACGTC. It translates to CASTLLGGVRTYEQYV.

This chain links TRBV5-1 with TRBJ2-3, with D perhaps matching TRBD1 (6 bases). V lost 2 bases, J lost 2 bases, and 12 bases lay in between. Germline CDR1 reads SGHRS; CDR2 reads YFSETQ. The CDR3 covers 15 residues. The CDR3 nucleotides read TGCGCCAGCAGCTTAAGGGGGACCGACACAGATACGCAGTATTTT. Translated: CASSLRGTDTDTQYF.

This clone occurred once. The chain couples TRBV15 to TRBJ2-7, with D maybe TRBD1 (6 bases). The CDR3 sequence is 15 residues long. V lost 5 bases and J lost 2, with 16 bases in between. Germline V gene sequence: CDR1 LNHNV, CDR2 YYDKDF (reference sequence). The CDR3 loop reads CATSPNPTGTYEQYF. CDR3 nucleotide sequence: TGTGCCACCAGCCCAAACCCGACAGGCACCTACGAGCAGTACTTC.

The chain joins TRBV21-1 to TRBJ2-3; the D call TRBD2 from the table was never checked on the DNA. TRBV21-1 is a pseudogene segment. The CDR3 consists of 18 residues. CDR3 amino acids: CASSSLLTSGNSTDTQYF. As DNA, the CDR3 is TGTGCCAGCAGCAGCCTCCTGACTAGCGGAAATAGCACAGATACGCAGTATTTT.

This clone was found a few times. This chain joins TRBV19 and TRBJ1-5; perhaps TRBD1 as D (6 bases). Germline CDR1 reads LNHDA; CDR2 reads SQIVND (reference sequence). The CDR3 is 14 amino acids. Trimming removed 5 bases from V and 0 bases from J, with 8 bases in between. CDR3: CASSLDSSNQPQHF. DNA for the CDR3: TGTGCCAGTAGTTTGGACAGTAGCAATCAGCCCCAGCATTTT.

The chain couples TRBV5-5 to TRBJ2-7, with unresolved D. The CDR3 loop spans 14 amino acids. Trimming stripped 0 bases from V and 0 bases from J, with 7 bases between. Germline CDR1 and CDR2: SGHKS and YYEKEE (reference sequence). CDR3 in amino acids: CASSLAFSSYEQYV. The DNA for the CDR3 is TGTGCCAGCAGCTTGGCCTTCAGCTCCTACGAGCAGTACGTC.